This T cell receptor beta chain was identified in a study of T-cell reconstitution after alpha-beta-depleted transplantation in children. The study, taken as a whole, reports: Hyperexpanded clones declined; after one year, newly produced T cells mostly supplied diversity. It was surviving recipient T cells and thymic progenitors that gave some patients high TCRbeta diversity at day 60.

This clonotype was detected a few times. Its specificity is unknown. A TCRbeta library incorporating unique molecular identifiers was prepared. TCRdb redid the calling of the PCR reads with MiXCR, one entry per CDR3 protein. The data hold a few hundred thousand distinct CDR3 sequences, with 13% observed a single time. The CDR3 consists of 15 residues. Trimming pared 2 bases from V and 0 bases from J, leaving 10 bases between. The V gene's germline CDR1 is MDHEN and CDR2 SYDVKM. The sequence was obtained from a male patient aged 10-17 years who had a stem cell transplant for acute myeloid leukemia, so the T cells may come from the graft donor. V and J are TRBV28 and TRBJ1-1, with a possible D match to TRBD1 (6 bases). The specimen was PBMCs, mostly from graft donor cells, collected 360 days after TCRalphabeta/CD19-depleted stem cell transplant. The CDR3 region is CASSLQGGMNTEAFF. In DNA form, the CDR3 reads TGTGCCAGCAGTTTACAAGGGGGGATGAACACTGAAGCTTTCTTT.